The 10 T cell receptor beta chains presented below share a single source sample, sequenced in a study of CD8 T cells in ankylosing spondylitis. TCRdb fed the 5' RACE reads into MiXCR, producing one record per CDR3 protein. This table has 200,000 or so distinct CDR3 sequences, 10% to 15% appearing once. The sample was blood, either unsorted or a sorted T cell fraction (not recorded which). These receptors all stem from a female donor with ankylosing spondylitis or in good health (not recorded which).

Details on this clonotype: One base away lies a much larger clone, so this may be a sequencing read error. As DNA, the CDR3 is TGTGTCAGCAGCTCTCCGGACGGCTACACCTTC. This gives the protein CVSSSPDGYTF. The rearrangement uses TRBV7-9 and TRBJ1-2; D is unclear. The CDR3 sequence is 11 residues long. Germline CDR1 and CDR2: SEHNR and FQNEAQ (reference sequence). Together with reference TRBV7-9 and TRBJ1-2, the CDR3 gives the full variable domain: DTGVSQNPRHKITKRGQNVTFRCDPISEHNRLYWYRQTLGQGPEFLTYFQNEAQLEKSRLLSDRFSAERPKGSFSTLEIQRTEQGDSAMYLCVSSSPDGYTFGSGTRLTVV.

Points on this clonotype: A read error is possible here, since a much larger clone lies one base away. This chain connects TRBV20-1 to TRBJ2-1; no firm D call. Germline V gives CDR1 DFQATT, CDR2 SNEGSKA (reference sequence). The CDR3 covers 15 residues. In DNA, the CDR3 is TGCAGTGTTAGATTGGAAGACCACTCCTACAATGAGCAGTTCTTC. It translates to CSVRLEDHSYNEQFF.

This clonotype has just a few counts. The chain has TRBV6-5 and TRBJ1-3; 7 positions agree with TRBD1. This CDR3 is built from 16 residues. V was clipped by 2 bases and J by 2 bases; unmatched bases: 6. Germline CDR1 and CDR2: MNHEY and SVGAGI. DNA for the CDR3: TGTGCCAGCAGTTACCCTACAGGGGAAGCTGGAAACACCATATATTTT. This gives the protein CASSYPTGEAGNTIYF.

This clonotype was seen only a few times. CDR3 sequence (DNA): TGTGCCAGCAGGAGACTATCAGGCAGCCGTAATAATTCACCCCTCCACTTT. This translates into CASRRLSGSRNNSPLHF. The chain uses TRBV6-1 and TRBJ1-6; D is ambiguous. Per the germline V gene, CDR1 is MNHNS and CDR2 is SASEGT. Trimming removed 6 bases at V and 5 bases at J, with 20 bases between. The CDR3 length is 17 residues.

This clonotype has only a few counts. The V call is TRBV29-1, the J call TRBJ2-7; D may correspond to TRBD1 or TRBD2 (5 bases each). Germline V gene sequence: CDR1 SQVTM, CDR2 ANQGSEA. Trimming removed 6 bases from V and 2 bases from J, with 17 bases in between. There are 14 residues in the CDR3. CDR3 nucleotide sequence: TGCAGCGTCGCCCTCTACGAGGGGACCTACGAGCAGTACTTC. It translates to CSVALYEGTYEQYF.

The rearrangement uses TRBV5-1 and TRBJ2-7; 12 positions agree with TRBD2. Germline assignment: CDR1 SGHRS and CDR2 YFSETQ. V was pared by 5 bases and J by 1 base, with 13 bases of the junction left unmatched. The length of the CDR3 is 18 residues. CDR3 DNA sequence: TGCGCCAGCAGTCCAGGGCTAGCGGGAGGGCCCCTTTCCTACGAGCAGTACTTC. Protein sequence: CASSPGLAGGPLSYEQYF.

This clonotype occurred many times. This rearrangement joins TRBV6-2 or TRBV6-3 to TRBJ1-2; 7 bases fit TRBD1. Trimming removed 4 bases from V and 2 bases from J; junction bases left unmatched: 7. Germline V gene sequence: CDR1 MNHEY, CDR2 SVGEGT. The CDR3 loop spans 15 amino acids. The DNA of the CDR3 is TGTGCCAGCAGTTCCCGGACAGGATTCAACTATGGCTACACCTTC. Its translation is CASSSRTGFNYGYTF.

This clonotype was seen ten or more times. This chain uses TRBV27 with TRBJ1-6; D possibly corresponds to TRBD1 (5 bases). This CDR3 is 14 amino acids long. V was pared by 5 bases and J by 10 bases, with 15 bases between. Germline CDR1 is MNHEY and CDR2 is SMNVEV (reference sequence). The CDR3, as DNA: TGTGCCAGCAGTCGAAGAGAAAGGGACTCACCCCTCCACTTT. Translation: CASSRRERDSPLHF.

This chain joins TRBV5-1 and TRBJ2-3; 7 nucleotides line up with TRBD1. In germline, CDR1 is SGHRS, CDR2 YFSETQ. CDR3 length: 16 residues. The V gene end was trimmed by 1 base and the J gene end by 3 bases; junction bases not matched to a gene: 8. This CDR3 is CASSLPRTGGTDTQYF. The CDR3 DNA reads as TGCGCCAGCAGCTTGCCCCGGACAGGCGGTACAGATACGCAGTATTTT.

Points on this clonotype: This may come from a read error, since a much larger clone is one base off. The chain is built from TRBV13 and TRBJ2-1, with no clear D. Trimming pared 3 bases from V and 8 bases from J, leaving 14 bases between. This CDR3 region has 14 residues. Germline lookup yields CDR1 PRHDT and CDR2 FYEKMQ (reference sequence). Here the CDR3 reads CASSFWRPGDEQFF. As DNA, the CDR3 is TGTGCCAGCAGCTTTTGGCGGCCTGGCGATGAGCAGTTCTTC.